The entry that follows covers one T cell receptor beta chain sequence. Its antigen is undetermined. The source of the sample is a study of shared clonotypes between healthy human individuals. Study-wide points: Shared clonotypes across all four donors exceeded non-shared ones in generation probability.

The assay was carried out at the deep level. Genomic DNA belonging to each subset was distributed in equal measure over several immunoSEQ plates. Clones were read by immunoSEQ multiplex PCR, and TCRdb kept only the in-frame ones, dropping some. Of some 2.4 million clones in the sample, under 95% were seen once. Trimming left V 3 bases short and J 3 bases short, with 11 bases between. This CDR3 has 15 residues. Per germline, CDR1 MNHEY and CDR2 SMNVEV (reference sequence). This sequence joins TRBV27 and TRBJ2-2; D may be TRBD1 (6 bases). The sequencing sample was made of naive CD4+ T cells from PBMCs. The subset is: CD45RA+ positively selected. This clonotype was obtained from a man between 18 and 29 years old in good health. Some clones in this sample may be carry-over from other donors' samples. DNA for the CDR3: TGTGCCAGCAGTTTGCGAGGGGGTGACACCGGGGAGCTGTTTTTT. This codes for CASSLRGGDTGELFF.